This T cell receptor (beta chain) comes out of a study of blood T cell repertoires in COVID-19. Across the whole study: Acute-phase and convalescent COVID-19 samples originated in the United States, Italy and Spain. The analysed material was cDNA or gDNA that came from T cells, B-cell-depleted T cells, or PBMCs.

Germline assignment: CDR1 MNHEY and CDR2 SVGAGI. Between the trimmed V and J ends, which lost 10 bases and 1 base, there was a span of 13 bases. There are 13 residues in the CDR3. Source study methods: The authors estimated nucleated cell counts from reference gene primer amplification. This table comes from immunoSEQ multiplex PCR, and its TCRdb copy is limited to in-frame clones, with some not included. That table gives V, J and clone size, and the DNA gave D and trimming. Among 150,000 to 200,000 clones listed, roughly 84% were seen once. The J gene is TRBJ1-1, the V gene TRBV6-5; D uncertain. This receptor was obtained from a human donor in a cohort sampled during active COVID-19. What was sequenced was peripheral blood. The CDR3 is CATALQTNTEAFF. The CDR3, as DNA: TGTGCCACCGCTTTACAGACGAACACTGAAGCTTTCTTT.